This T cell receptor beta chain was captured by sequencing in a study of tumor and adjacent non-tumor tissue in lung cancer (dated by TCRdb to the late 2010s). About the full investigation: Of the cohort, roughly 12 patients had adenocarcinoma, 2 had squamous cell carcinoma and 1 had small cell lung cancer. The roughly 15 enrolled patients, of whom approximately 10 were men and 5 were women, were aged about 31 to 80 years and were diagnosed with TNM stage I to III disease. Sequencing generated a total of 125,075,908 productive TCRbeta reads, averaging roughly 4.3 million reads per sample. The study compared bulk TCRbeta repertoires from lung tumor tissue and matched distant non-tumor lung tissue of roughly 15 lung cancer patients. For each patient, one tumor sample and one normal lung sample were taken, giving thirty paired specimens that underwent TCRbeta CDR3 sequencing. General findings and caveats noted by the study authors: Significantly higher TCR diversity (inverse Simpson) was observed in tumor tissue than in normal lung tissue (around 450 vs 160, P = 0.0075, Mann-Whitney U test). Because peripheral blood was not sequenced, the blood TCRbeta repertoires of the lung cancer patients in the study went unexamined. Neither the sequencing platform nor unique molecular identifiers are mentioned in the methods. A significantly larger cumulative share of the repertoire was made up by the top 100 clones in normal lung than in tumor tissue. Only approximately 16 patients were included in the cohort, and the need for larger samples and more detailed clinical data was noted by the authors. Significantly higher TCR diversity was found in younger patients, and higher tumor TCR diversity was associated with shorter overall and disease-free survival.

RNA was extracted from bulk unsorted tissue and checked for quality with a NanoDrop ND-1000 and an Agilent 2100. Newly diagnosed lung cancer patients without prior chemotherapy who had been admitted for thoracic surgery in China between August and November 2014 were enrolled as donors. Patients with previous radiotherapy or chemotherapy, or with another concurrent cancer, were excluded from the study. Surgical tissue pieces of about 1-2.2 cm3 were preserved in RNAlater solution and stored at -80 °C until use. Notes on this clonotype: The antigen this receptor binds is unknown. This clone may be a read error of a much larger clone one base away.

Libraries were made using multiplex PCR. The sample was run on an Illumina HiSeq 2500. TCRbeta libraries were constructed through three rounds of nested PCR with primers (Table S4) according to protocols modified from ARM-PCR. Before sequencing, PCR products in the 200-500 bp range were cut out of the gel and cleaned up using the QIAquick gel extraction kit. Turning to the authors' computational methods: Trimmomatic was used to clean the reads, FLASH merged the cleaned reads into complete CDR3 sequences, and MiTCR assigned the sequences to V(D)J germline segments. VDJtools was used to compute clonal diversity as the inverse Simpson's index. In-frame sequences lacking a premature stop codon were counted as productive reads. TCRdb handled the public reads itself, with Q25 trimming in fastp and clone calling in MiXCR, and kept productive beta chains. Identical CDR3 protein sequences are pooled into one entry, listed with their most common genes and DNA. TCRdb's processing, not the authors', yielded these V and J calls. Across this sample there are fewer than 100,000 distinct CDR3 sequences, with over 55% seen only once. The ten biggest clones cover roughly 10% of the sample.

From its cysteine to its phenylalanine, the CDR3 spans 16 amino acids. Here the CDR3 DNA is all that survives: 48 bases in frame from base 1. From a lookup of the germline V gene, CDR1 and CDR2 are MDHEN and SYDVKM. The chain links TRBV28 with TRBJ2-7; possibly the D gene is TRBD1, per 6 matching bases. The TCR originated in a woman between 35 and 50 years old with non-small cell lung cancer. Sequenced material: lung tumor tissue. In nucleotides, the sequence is TGTGCCAGCAGTTTTGGGTCGACAGGACCAAACTACAAGCAGTACTTC. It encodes CASSFGSTGPNYKQYF.